This paragraph covers one TCR beta chain sequence. This clonotype came up a few times. Its recognized antigen is unknown. Base quality data are lacking; no much larger clone is found one base away. This entry is derived from a study of human T cells and chemical hapten exposure (dated by TCRdb to about 2021). The study in broad terms: For sensitization, 2% DPC in acetone was applied to a 2 cm by 2 cm area of upper inner arm skin. Weekly therapeutic DPC doses were additionally applied to the scalp of patients throughout the approximately 24-week study period. Patch testing on the upper back used Finn chambers containing 0.01% DPC, with scoring done after 6 days according to International Contact Dermatitis Research Group standards. Most of the patients in the cohort were female, and the cohort covered alopecia areata with under or over 50% scalp involvement, alopecia totalis and alopecia universalis. The libraries were sequenced as a pool, and the TCR yield per sample differed mostly because of small variations in library volumes within the pool. The study tracked peripheral blood TCR repertoire changes in vivo during primary and secondary sensitization to the hapten diphenylcyclopropenone (DPC) in alopecia patients. Blood samples were taken from patients before sensitization (week 0) and then at 2, 6 and about 24 weeks after DPC sensitization. Nearly 30 alopecia patients provided blood for TCR sequencing at one to four time points (pre-sensitization, 2, 6 and 24 weeks).

The research as a whole found: Because every patient had alopecia, a presumed autoimmune disease, the patients' immune response might differ from that of healthy individuals. DPC sensitization did not change the number of TCRs with a frequency above 1 in 1000, and there was no evidence of changes in global repertoire structure. Compared with pre-sensitization or healthy control sets, expanded TCRs formed significantly more large CDR3 similarity clusters, which is consistent with antigen-driven responses. Repeated subsampling changed both the strength of the expansion versus patch-test correlation and the threshold at which that correlation became significant. The number of PT1 expanded TCRs positively correlated with patch test score, significant at thresholds 8, 16 and 32 but not 4.

Library prep was done by RACE. Instrument used: NextSeq 500. During library preparation, unique molecular identifiers were attached to individual cDNA molecules so that TCRs could be counted quantitatively and reproducibly. Both TCR alpha and TCR beta chains were sequenced from each blood RNA sample. Per the original workflow: A median of approximately 100,000 TCRs per sample was observed, with a range of about 23,224 to 750,000. The Decombinator software suite was used to annotate V, J and CDR3 in the TCR reads. For the PS versus PT1 abundance plots, all samples were subsampled to the same number of TCRs (28,000). Expanded TCRs were defined as absent before sensitization and observed at least eight times at the 2-week time point. TCRdb ran its own pipeline on the public reads, namely fastp trimming at Q25 and MiXCR clone calling, and kept in-frame beta chains. Each CDR3 protein appears once, grouped with its most common genes and DNA. TCRdb, not the authors, supplied the V and J calls. The sample data list 250,000 or so distinct CDR3 sequences, and 7.7% of these were observed just once. Approximately 1.2% of the sample belongs to the ten largest clones.

Interpreted using the paper, the time point label stands for: pre-sensitization, week 0. What the treatment or condition label conveys for this sample: therapeutic diphenylcyclopropenone sensitization with weekly scalp DPC. Blood at each patch-test visit was drawn before the patch test was applied. Eligible patients were aged 18 to 70, diagnosed with alopecia, deemed suitable for DPC therapy, and excluded if pregnant. Total RNA was isolated from unfractionated whole blood collected in Tempus Blood RNA tubes. The CDR3 spans 14 residues, from the cysteine through the phenylalanine. Of the read, only the CDR3 DNA is kept; its 42 bases are in frame from base 1. Via the germline V gene, CDR1 is MGHRA and CDR2 YSYEKL. Trimming at the junction amounts to 2 bases on V and 1 base on J, and the germline ends lie 8 bases apart.

Recombination joined TRBV4-1 with TRBJ1-1; a tentative D match to TRBD1 spans 6 bases. The TCR originated in a man younger than 30 with alopecia areata. Some clones in this sample may be carry-over from other donors' samples. Sample: whole blood, taken in connection with sensitization to the hapten diphenylcyclopropenone (DPC). The CDR3 here reads CASSQPTGNTEAFF. The DNA sequence is TGCGCCAGCAGCCAACCGACAGGGAACACTGAAGCTTTCTTT.